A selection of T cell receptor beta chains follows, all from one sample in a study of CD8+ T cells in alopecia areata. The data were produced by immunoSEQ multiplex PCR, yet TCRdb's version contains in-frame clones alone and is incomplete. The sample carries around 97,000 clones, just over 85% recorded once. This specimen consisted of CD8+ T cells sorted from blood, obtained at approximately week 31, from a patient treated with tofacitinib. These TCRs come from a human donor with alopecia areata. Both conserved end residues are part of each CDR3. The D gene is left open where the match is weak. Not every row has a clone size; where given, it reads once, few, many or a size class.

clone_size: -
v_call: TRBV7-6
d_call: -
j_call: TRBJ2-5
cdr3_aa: CASSLSADSETQYF
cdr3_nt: TGTGCCAGCAGCTTAAGTGCGGATTCGGAGACCCAGTACTTC

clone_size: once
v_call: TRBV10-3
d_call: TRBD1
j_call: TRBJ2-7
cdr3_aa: CAISETGGDEQYF
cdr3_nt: TGTGCCATCAGTGAGACAGGGGGCGACGAGCAGTACTTC

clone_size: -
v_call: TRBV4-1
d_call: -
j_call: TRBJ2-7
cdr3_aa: CASSQRRGPRPTYEQYF
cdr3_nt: TGCGCCAGCAGCCAAAGGCGGGGACCGCGGCCAACCTACGAGCAGTACTTC

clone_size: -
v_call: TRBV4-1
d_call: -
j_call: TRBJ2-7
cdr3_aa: CASSSVKTDRSYEQYF
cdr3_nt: TGCGCCAGCAGCTCTGTTAAGACCGACCGGTCCTACGAGCAGTACTTC

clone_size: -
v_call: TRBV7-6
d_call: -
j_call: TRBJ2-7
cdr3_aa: CASSLFGSSYEQYF
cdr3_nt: TGTGCCAGCAGCTTGTTTGGGAGCTCCTACGAGCAGTACTTC

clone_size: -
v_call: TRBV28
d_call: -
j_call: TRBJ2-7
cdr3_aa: CASGGIDSHYEQYF
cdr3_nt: TGTGCCAGCGGTGGGATCGACAGCCACTACGAGCAGTACTTC

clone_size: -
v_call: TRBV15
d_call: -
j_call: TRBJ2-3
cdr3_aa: CATSRAPLGGPTDTQYF
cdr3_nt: TGTGCCACCAGCAGAGCCCCTTTGGGGGGGCCCACAGATACGCAGTATTTT

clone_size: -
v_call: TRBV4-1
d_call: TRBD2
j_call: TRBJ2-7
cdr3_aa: CASSQVLASGTGEQYF
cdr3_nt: TGCGCCAGCAGCCAAGTACTGGCTAGCGGGACGGGGGAGCAGTACTTC

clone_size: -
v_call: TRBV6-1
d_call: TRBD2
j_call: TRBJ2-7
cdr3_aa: CASSPGTSGYEQYF
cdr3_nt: TGTGCCAGCAGCCCCGGGACTAGCGGCTACGAGCAGTACTTC

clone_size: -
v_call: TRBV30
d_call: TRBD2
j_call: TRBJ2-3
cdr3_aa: CAWLERGGLTDTQYF
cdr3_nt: TGTGCCTGGTTAGAGCGGGGGGGCCTGACAGATACGCAGTATTTT

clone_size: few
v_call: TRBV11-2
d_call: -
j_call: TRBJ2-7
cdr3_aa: CASSFEAGPYEQYF
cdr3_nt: TGTGCCAGCAGCTTCGAGGCAGGCCCCTACGAGCAGTACTTC

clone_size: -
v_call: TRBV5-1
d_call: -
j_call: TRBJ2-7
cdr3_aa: CASSLPSYEQYF
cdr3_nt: TGCGCCAGCAGTCTGCCCTCCTACGAGCAGTACTTC

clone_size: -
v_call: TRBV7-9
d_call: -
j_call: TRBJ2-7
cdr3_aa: CASSDSAYEQYF
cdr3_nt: TGTGCCAGCTCCGATTCGGCCTACGAGCAGTACTTC

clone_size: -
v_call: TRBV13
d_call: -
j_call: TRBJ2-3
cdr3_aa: CASSLGGLRTDTQYF
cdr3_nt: TGTGCCAGCAGCTTAGGGGGTCTAAGGACAGATACGCAGTATTTT

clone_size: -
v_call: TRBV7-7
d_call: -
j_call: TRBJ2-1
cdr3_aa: CASSLRVPPNNEQFF
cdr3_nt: TGTGCCAGCAGCTTGAGAGTCCCGCCCAACAATGAGCAGTTCTTC

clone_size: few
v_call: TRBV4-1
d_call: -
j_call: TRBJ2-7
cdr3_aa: CASSQDHGGEQYF
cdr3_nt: TGTGCCAGCAGCCAAGATCATGGGGGCGAGCAGTACTTC

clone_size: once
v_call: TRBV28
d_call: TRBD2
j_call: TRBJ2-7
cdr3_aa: CASSRRAGASEQYF
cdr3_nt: TGTGCCAGCAGCCGACGAGCGGGGGCTAGCGAGCAGTACTTC

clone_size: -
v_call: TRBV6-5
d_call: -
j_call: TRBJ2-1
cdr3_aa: CASSPQGTYNEQFF
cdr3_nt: TGTGCCAGCAGTCCACAGGGCACCTACAATGAGCAGTTCTTC

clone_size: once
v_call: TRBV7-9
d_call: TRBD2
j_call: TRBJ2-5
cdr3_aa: CASSGLQETQYF
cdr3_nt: TGTGCCAGTTCGGGACTACAAGAGACCCAGTACTTC

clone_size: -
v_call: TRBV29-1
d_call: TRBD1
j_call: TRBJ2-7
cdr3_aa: CSVEDEGASSYEQYF
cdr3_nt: TGCAGCGTTGAAGATGAGGGGGCGAGCTCCTACGAGCAGTACTTC

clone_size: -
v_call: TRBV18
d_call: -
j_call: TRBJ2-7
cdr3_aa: CASSPDHSYEQYF
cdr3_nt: TGTGCCAGCTCACCGGACCATTCCTACGAGCAGTACTTC

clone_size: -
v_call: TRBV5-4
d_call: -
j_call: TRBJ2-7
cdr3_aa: CASSLPDRPYEQYF
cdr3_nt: TGTGCCAGCAGCTTGCCCGACAGACCCTACGAGCAGTACTTC

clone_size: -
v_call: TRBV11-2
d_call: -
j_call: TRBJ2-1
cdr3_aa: CASSLVDRAGDEQFF
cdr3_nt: TGTGCCAGCAGCTTAGTGGACAGGGCGGGGGATGAGCAGTTCTTC

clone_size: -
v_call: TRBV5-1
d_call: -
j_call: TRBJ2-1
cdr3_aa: CASSLGTPDNEQFF
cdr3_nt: TGCGCCAGCAGCTTGGGGACGCCGGACAATGAGCAGTTCTTC

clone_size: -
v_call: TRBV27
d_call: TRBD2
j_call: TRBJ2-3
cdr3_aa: CASNLAGVVDTQYF
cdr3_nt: TGTGCCAGCAATTTAGCGGGGGTAGTTGATACGCAGTATTTT

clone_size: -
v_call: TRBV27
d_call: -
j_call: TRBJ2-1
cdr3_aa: CASTPRGMHEQFF
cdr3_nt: TGTGCCAGCACCCCGCGTGGTATGCATGAGCAGTTCTTC

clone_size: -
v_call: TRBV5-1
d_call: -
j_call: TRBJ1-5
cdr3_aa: CASSLVRPRGNQPQHF
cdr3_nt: TGCGCCAGCAGTTTGGTGAGACCGAGGGGCAATCAGCCCCAGCATTTT